These T cell receptor beta chains were read from a single sample in a study of human T cells and chemical hapten exposure. TCRdb recomputed calls from the RACE reads with MiXCR, one row per CDR3 protein. The data hold approximately 41,000 distinct CDR3 sequences, with more than 9% observed a single time. This material consisted of whole blood, taken in connection with sensitization to the hapten diphenylcyclopropenone (DPC). The receptors stem from a man in his fifties or sixties with alopecia areata. Some clones in this sample may be carry-over from other donors' samples. CDR3s include the opening cysteine and the closing phenylalanine or tryptophan. Each record gives: D gene, clone size, V gene, J gene, CDR3 DNA, CDR3 protein. A D gene is named only where the DNA matches it firmly. Expanded clones are given a class, and other clones once, few, many or no size at all.

d_gene: TRBD1; abundance: -; v_gene: TRBV2; j_gene: TRBJ1-5; CDR3nt: TGTGCCAGCAGAATGACAGGGGCCGGTCAGCCCCAGCATTTT; CDR3aa: CASRMTGAGQPQHF
d_gene: -; abundance: medium-sized; v_gene: TRBV7-8; j_gene: TRBJ1-5; CDR3nt: TGTGCCAGCAGCTTAGTGGTGGGGCAGCCCCAGCATTTT; CDR3aa: CASSLVVGQPQHF
d_gene: -; abundance: many; v_gene: TRBV19; j_gene: TRBJ2-1; CDR3nt: TGTGCCAGTACCCCTCGGGCGGGCATCCCCAATGAGCAGTTCTTC; CDR3aa: CASTPRAGIPNEQFF
d_gene: -; abundance: -; v_gene: TRBV15; j_gene: TRBJ2-2; CDR3nt: TGTGCCACCAGCCTAGGCACCGGGGAGCTGTTTTTT; CDR3aa: CATSLGTGELFF
d_gene: -; abundance: many; v_gene: TRBV28; j_gene: TRBJ1-2; CDR3nt: TGTGCCAGCAGTCCCCCAGGGCGAGGCTACACCTTC; CDR3aa: CASSPPGRGYTF
d_gene: -; abundance: few; v_gene: TRBV11-3; j_gene: TRBJ2-1; CDR3nt: TGTGCCAGCAGCTTAGGCGGGACGGACGATGAGCAGTTCTTC; CDR3aa: CASSLGGTDDEQFF
d_gene: TRBD2; abundance: few; v_gene: TRBV12-3/TRBV12-4; j_gene: TRBJ2-2; CDR3nt: TGTGCCAGCAGTTTAAGGAGCGGGAGGGGTACCGGGGAGCTGTTTTTT; CDR3aa: CASSLRSGRGTGELFF
d_gene: -; abundance: -; v_gene: TRBV5-4; j_gene: TRBJ2-3; CDR3nt: TGTGCCAGCAGGACAAGTACGAGCACAGATACGCAGTATTTT; CDR3aa: CASRTSTSTDTQYF
d_gene: TRBD2; abundance: many; v_gene: TRBV10-1; j_gene: TRBJ2-7; CDR3nt: TGCGCCAGCAGTGACTCGGGCCTAGCGGAAACCTACGAGCAGTACTTC; CDR3aa: CASSDSGLAETYEQYF
d_gene: TRBD2; abundance: -; v_gene: TRBV10-2; j_gene: TRBJ2-3; CDR3nt: TGCGCCAGCGCTATCGCGGGGGGGACAGATACGCAGTATTTT; CDR3aa: CASAIAGGTDTQYF
d_gene: -; abundance: -; v_gene: TRBV5-1; j_gene: TRBJ2-3; CDR3nt: TGCGCCAGCAGCCCCTCTAGCGCTAGCACAGATACGCAGTATTTT; CDR3aa: CASSPSSASTDTQYF
d_gene: TRBD1; abundance: many; v_gene: TRBV2; j_gene: TRBJ2-2; CDR3nt: TGTGCCAGCAATGGGAGACAGGGTACCTTGGGCACCGGGGAGCTGTTTTTT; CDR3aa: CASNGRQGTLGTGELFF
d_gene: -; abundance: few; v_gene: TRBV2; j_gene: TRBJ2-3; CDR3nt: TGTGCCAGCAGTGATCGGACAGATTACACAGATACGCAGTATTTT; CDR3aa: CASSDRTDYTDTQYF
d_gene: -; abundance: many; v_gene: TRBV6-6; j_gene: TRBJ2-7; CDR3nt: TGTGCCAGCAGCTCCGCGGGGAGCTCCTACGAGCAGTACTTC; CDR3aa: CASSSAGSSYEQYF
d_gene: TRBD2; abundance: -; v_gene: TRBV6-1; j_gene: TRBJ2-3; CDR3nt: TGTGCCAGCAGTGGACTAGCGGGAGGGCCAGATACGCAGTATTTT; CDR3aa: CASSGLAGGPDTQYF
d_gene: -; abundance: medium-sized; v_gene: TRBV20-1; j_gene: TRBJ2-5; CDR3nt: TGCAGTGCTAGAGATGGGGGTAGCGGTTCCCTTCCAGAGACCCAGTACTTC; CDR3aa: CSARDGGSGSLPETQYF
d_gene: -; abundance: many; v_gene: TRBV23-1; j_gene: TRBJ2-7; CDR3nt: TGCGCCAGTCCACCTCAATCCCCGGCGGAACCGTTCTCCTACGAGCAGTACTTC; CDR3aa: CASPPQSPAEPFSYEQYF
d_gene: -; abundance: -; v_gene: TRBV18; j_gene: TRBJ2-1; CDR3nt: TGTGCCAGCTCACCCCGAGGGGAGGTTGAGCAGTTCTTC; CDR3aa: CASSPRGEVEQFF
d_gene: TRBD2; abundance: few; v_gene: TRBV28; j_gene: TRBJ2-1; CDR3nt: TGTGCCAGCAGTTTACCCCTCGGGGGGGCGGGGAGGAAGTTCTTC; CDR3aa: CASSLPLGGAGRKFF
d_gene: -; abundance: few; v_gene: TRBV11-2; j_gene: TRBJ2-5; CDR3nt: TGTGCCAGCAGCTTGGGTCGCTTCCGCTGGGAGACCCAGTACTTC; CDR3aa: CASSLGRFRWETQYF
d_gene: TRBD1; abundance: -; v_gene: TRBV7-2; j_gene: TRBJ2-1; CDR3nt: TGTGCCAGCAGCCAAGGCCTGACAGGGACGAGCTCCTACAATGAGCAGTTCTTC; CDR3aa: CASSQGLTGTSSYNEQFF
d_gene: -; abundance: many; v_gene: TRBV11-2; j_gene: TRBJ2-1; CDR3nt: TGTGCCAGCAGCTTAGACCCAGCTAGCTCCCGGGACATTCAATTCTACAATGAGCAGTTCTTC; CDR3aa: CASSLDPASSRDIQFYNEQFF
d_gene: TRBD1; abundance: many; v_gene: TRBV19; j_gene: TRBJ2-1; CDR3nt: TGTGCCAGTAGTATGGCCGGGACAGGGGGAACTGAGCAGTTCTTC; CDR3aa: CASSMAGTGGTEQFF
d_gene: -; abundance: -; v_gene: TRBV7-8; j_gene: TRBJ2-2; CDR3nt: TGTGCCAGCAGCTTAGCGGAGGGAAATGGGGAGCTGTTTTTT; CDR3aa: CASSLAEGNGELFF
d_gene: TRBD2; abundance: -; v_gene: TRBV7-2; j_gene: TRBJ2-1; CDR3nt: TGTGCCAGCAGCTCCCGGGGAGCGGGAGGGAATGAGCAGTTCTTC; CDR3aa: CASSSRGAGGNEQFF
d_gene: -; abundance: many; v_gene: TRBV20-1; j_gene: TRBJ2-7; CDR3nt: TGCAGTGCTAGGCGCCCGGGCCCTACCTCCTACGAGCAGTACTTC; CDR3aa: CSARRPGPTSYEQYF
d_gene: -; abundance: many; v_gene: TRBV20-1; j_gene: TRBJ2-1; CDR3nt: TGCAGTGCGAAACAAGACTACAATGAGCAGTTCTTC; CDR3aa: CSAKQDYNEQFF
d_gene: TRBD1; abundance: many; v_gene: TRBV29-1; j_gene: TRBJ2-5; CDR3nt: TGCAGCGTGGATCTGGGACAGGGTGTAGAGACCCAGTACTTC; CDR3aa: CSVDLGQGVETQYF
d_gene: -; abundance: many; v_gene: TRBV12-3/TRBV12-4; j_gene: TRBJ2-1; CDR3nt: TGTGCCAGCTCCCTGGGGGGTAATGAGCAGTTCTTC; CDR3aa: CASSLGGNEQFF
d_gene: -; abundance: few; v_gene: TRBV10-1; j_gene: TRBJ2-7; CDR3nt: TGCGCCAGCAGTGAGGCCCCCTCTGAGCAGTACTTC; CDR3aa: CASSEAPSEQYF
d_gene: -; abundance: many; v_gene: TRBV28; j_gene: TRBJ2-1; CDR3nt: TGTGCCAGCAGGGTCGGCGGGATGGGGAGCAATGAGCAGTTCTTC; CDR3aa: CASRVGGMGSNEQFF
d_gene: TRBD1; abundance: many; v_gene: TRBV20-1; j_gene: TRBJ2-3; CDR3nt: TGCAGTGCTCGTGAGGGGGCTCGATCTGATACGCAGTATTTT; CDR3aa: CSAREGARSDTQYF
d_gene: -; abundance: -; v_gene: TRBV5-1; j_gene: TRBJ2-7; CDR3nt: TGCGCCAGCAGCGCTGACGGCGCCTACGAGCAGTACTTC; CDR3aa: CASSADGAYEQYF
d_gene: -; abundance: many; v_gene: TRBV6-2/TRBV6-3; j_gene: TRBJ2-1; CDR3nt: TGTGCCAGCCCCCCGGGACACCTCATCCAAGTCTACAATGAGCAGTTCTTC; CDR3aa: CASPPGHLIQVYNEQFF
d_gene: -; abundance: many; v_gene: TRBV5-1; j_gene: TRBJ1-3; CDR3nt: TGCGCCAGCAGCGGATCGGACAACCTAGGAGGAAACACCATATATTTT; CDR3aa: CASSGSDNLGGNTIYF
d_gene: -; abundance: many; v_gene: TRBV29-1; j_gene: TRBJ1-2; CDR3nt: TGCAGCGTTGTTAAGGTGAAGGGGGGCGCGAATGGCTACACCTTC; CDR3aa: CSVVKVKGGANGYTF
d_gene: TRBD1; abundance: once; v_gene: TRBV13; j_gene: TRBJ2-1; CDR3nt: TGTGCCAGCAGCAAAGGCGGGACAGGGGCCTACAATGAGCAGTTCTTC; CDR3aa: CASSKGGTGAYNEQFF
d_gene: -; abundance: -; v_gene: TRBV27; j_gene: TRBJ2-3; CDR3nt: TGTGCCAGCAGTCTAAACCCCGTTGATACGCAGTATTTT; CDR3aa: CASSLNPVDTQYF
d_gene: -; abundance: many; v_gene: TRBV9; j_gene: TRBJ2-2; CDR3nt: TGTGCCAGCAGCGAAAGGGCTTCGAACACCGGGGAGCTGTTTTTT; CDR3aa: CASSERASNTGELFF
d_gene: -; abundance: -; v_gene: TRBV2; j_gene: TRBJ1-5; CDR3nt: TGTGCCAGCACCACGGACAGAGATCAGCCCCAGCATTTT; CDR3aa: CASTTDRDQPQHF
d_gene: TRBD1; abundance: few; v_gene: TRBV4-1; j_gene: TRBJ1-5; CDR3nt: TGCGCCAGCAGCCAAGGGGACAGGATACTTTCGACCCAGCATTTT; CDR3aa: CASSQGDRILSTQHF
d_gene: TRBD2; abundance: -; v_gene: TRBV7-9; j_gene: TRBJ2-1; CDR3nt: TGTGCCAGCAGCCTTCAAGACACGGGACTAGCCTCCGATGAGCAGTTCTTC; CDR3aa: CASSLQDTGLASDEQFF
d_gene: TRBD2; abundance: -; v_gene: TRBV7-6; j_gene: TRBJ2-1; CDR3nt: TGTGCCAGCAGCTTAATACCGGGAGGGGAGGAGGAGCAGTTCTTC; CDR3aa: CASSLIPGGEEEQFF
d_gene: -; abundance: many; v_gene: TRBV19; j_gene: TRBJ2-1; CDR3nt: TGTGCCAGTCAGCGGGTAGGGCTGAATGAGCAGTTCTTC; CDR3aa: CASQRVGLNEQFF
d_gene: -; abundance: few; v_gene: TRBV6-1; j_gene: TRBJ2-5; CDR3nt: TGTGCCAGCAGTGAAGTCGGGGGAGGAGAGACCCAGTACTTC; CDR3aa: CASSEVGGGETQYF
d_gene: TRBD2; abundance: -; v_gene: TRBV7-2; j_gene: TRBJ2-1; CDR3nt: TGTGCCAGCAGCTTACTTGGACTAGCGGCCATGAATGAGCAGTTCTTC; CDR3aa: CASSLLGLAAMNEQFF
d_gene: -; abundance: -; v_gene: TRBV5-1; j_gene: TRBJ2-3; CDR3nt: TGCGCCAGCAGCTCCAGACAGACCACAGATACGCAGTATTTT; CDR3aa: CASSSRQTTDTQYF
d_gene: -; abundance: -; v_gene: TRBV18; j_gene: TRBJ2-1; CDR3nt: TGTGCCAGCTCACCCCCGGACGGGGCCTACAATGAGCAGTTCTTC; CDR3aa: CASSPPDGAYNEQFF